The T cell receptor beta chain described here comes from a study of cytomegalovirus exposure and HLA in healthy donors. Points from the study as a whole: TCR beta sequences reportedly predicted most subjects' HLA-A and HLA-B alleles accurately. In a later analysis, at a false discovery rate of 0.05, some 17,000 TCR beta sequences were associated with HLA alleles. Only CMV serostatus was available as immune exposure information. It was in a later analysis that TCR association rates were seen to vary by HLA locus, highest for DRB1 and lowest for HLA-C.

On this clone: Its antigen is not known.

60 Vbeta and 13 Jbeta primers were used in PCR. Clones were read by immunoSEQ multiplex PCR, and TCRdb kept only the in-frame ones, dropping some. The table gives around 130,000 clones; the top ten clones make up around 1.5% of it. The CDR3 has 16 amino acids. Per germline, CDR1 SGHTA and CDR2 FQGTGA. With 1 base removed from V and 0 bases from J, the gap between germline ends came to 11 bases. The origin of this receptor is a middle-aged woman in good health and CMV-seronegative. The J gene is TRBJ2-3, the V gene TRBV7-3; D uncertain. Sample: PBMCs. CDR3 amino acids: CASSLNRAASTDTQYF. As DNA, the CDR3 is TGTGCCAGCAGCTTAAACCGCGCCGCAAGCACAGATACGCAGTATTTT.